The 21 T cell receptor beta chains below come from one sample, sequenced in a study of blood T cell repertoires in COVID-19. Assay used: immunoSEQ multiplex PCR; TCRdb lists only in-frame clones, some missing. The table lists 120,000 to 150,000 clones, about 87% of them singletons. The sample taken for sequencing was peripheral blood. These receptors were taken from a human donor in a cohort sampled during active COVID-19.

CDR3 in amino acids: CAISTAGGYEQYF. The CDR3 nucleotides read TGTGCCATCAGTACCGCGGGGGGCTACGAGCAGTACTTC. The rearrangement joins TRBV10-3 to TRBJ2-7, with TRBD2 matching 8 bases. Germline V gives CDR1 ENHRY, CDR2 SYGVKD. Losses at the gene ends were 5 bases for V and 3 bases for J; bases not matched to a gene: 3. This CDR3 region has 13 residues.

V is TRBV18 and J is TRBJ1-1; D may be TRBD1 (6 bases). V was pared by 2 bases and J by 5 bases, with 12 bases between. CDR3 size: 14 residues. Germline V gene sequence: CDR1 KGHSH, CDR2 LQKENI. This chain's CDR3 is CASSPGGGRTEAFF. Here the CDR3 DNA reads TGTGCCAGCTCACCAGGGGGCGGGAGAACTGAAGCTTTCTTT.

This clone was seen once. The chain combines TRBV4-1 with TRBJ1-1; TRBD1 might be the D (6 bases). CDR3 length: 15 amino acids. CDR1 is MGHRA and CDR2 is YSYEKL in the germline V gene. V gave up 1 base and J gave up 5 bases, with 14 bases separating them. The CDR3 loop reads CASSQAGAWDTEAFF. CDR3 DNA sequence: TGCGCCAGCAGCCAAGCAGGGGCTTGGGATACTGAAGCTTTCTTT.

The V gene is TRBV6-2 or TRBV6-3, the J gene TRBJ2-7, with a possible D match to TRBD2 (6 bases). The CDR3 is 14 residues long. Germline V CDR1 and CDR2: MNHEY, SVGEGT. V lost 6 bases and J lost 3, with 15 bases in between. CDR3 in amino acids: CASSTGDLSYEQYF. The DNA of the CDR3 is TGTGCCAGCAGCACGGGGGACTTGAGCTACGAGCAGTACTTC.

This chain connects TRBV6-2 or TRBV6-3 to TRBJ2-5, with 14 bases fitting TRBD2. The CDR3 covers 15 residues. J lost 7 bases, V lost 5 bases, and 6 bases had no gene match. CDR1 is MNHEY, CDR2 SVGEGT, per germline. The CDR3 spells CASSIPGTSGGTQYF. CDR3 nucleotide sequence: TGTGCCAGCAGTATTCCCGGGACTAGCGGGGGGACCCAGTACTTC.

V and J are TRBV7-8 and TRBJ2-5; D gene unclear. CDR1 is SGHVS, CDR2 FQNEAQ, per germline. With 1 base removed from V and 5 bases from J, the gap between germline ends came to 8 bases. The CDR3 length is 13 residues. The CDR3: CASSLGNSETQYF. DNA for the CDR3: TGTGCCAGCAGCTTAGGGAATAGCGAGACCCAGTACTTC.

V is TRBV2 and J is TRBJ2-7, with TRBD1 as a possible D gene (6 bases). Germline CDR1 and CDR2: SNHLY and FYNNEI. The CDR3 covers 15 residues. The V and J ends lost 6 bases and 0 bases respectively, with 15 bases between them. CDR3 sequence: CASRSTGSDSYEQYF. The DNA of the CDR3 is TGTGCCAGCAGATCCACAGGGTCGGACTCCTACGAGCAGTACTTC.

The CDR3 loop reads CASGWDLDREDTEAFF. The CDR3 bases are TGTGCCAGCGGATGGGATCTCGACAGGGAGGACACTGAAGCTTTCTTT. V gene TRBV27 combines with J gene TRBJ1-1, with 7 bases fitting TRBD1. Germline CDR1 and CDR2: MNHEY and SMNVEV (reference sequence). CDR3 length equals 16 residues. Trimming cost V 8 bases and J 3 bases; bases outside gene matches: 15.

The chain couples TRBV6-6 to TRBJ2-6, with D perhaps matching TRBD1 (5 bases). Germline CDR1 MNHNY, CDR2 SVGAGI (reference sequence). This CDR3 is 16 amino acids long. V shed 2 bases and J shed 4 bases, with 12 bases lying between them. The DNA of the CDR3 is TGTGCCAGCAGTTACCCTAGGGGTGCCGGGGCCAACGTCCTGACTTTC. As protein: CASSYPRGAGANVLTF.

CDR3 nucleotide sequence: TGTGCCAGCAGCGTAGGGCTAGCGGGCACAGATACGCAGTATTTT. Protein: CASSVGLAGTDTQYF. J is TRBJ2-3 and V is TRBV9; 7 nucleotides agree with TRBD2. CDR3 length: 15 amino acids. Trimming took 0 bases from V and 1 from J; bases not matched to a gene: 2. Germline values: CDR1 SGDLS, CDR2 YYNGEE.

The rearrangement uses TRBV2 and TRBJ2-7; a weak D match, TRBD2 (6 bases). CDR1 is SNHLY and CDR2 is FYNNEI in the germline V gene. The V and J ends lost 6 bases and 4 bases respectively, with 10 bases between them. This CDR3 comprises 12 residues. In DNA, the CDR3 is TGTGCCAGCAGCTACCGGGGGTACGAGCAGTACTTC. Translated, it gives CASSYRGYEQYF.

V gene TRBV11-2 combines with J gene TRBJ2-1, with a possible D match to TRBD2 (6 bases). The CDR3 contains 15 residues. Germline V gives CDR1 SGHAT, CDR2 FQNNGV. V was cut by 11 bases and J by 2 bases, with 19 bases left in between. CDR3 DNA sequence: TGTGCCCCTACCCGGGAGCCCTTCCCCTACAATGAGCAGTTCTTC. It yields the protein CAPTREPFPYNEQFF.

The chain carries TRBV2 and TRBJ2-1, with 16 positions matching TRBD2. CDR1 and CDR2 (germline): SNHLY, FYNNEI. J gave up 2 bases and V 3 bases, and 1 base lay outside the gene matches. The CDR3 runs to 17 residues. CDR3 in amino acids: CASSEGTSGGAYNEQFF. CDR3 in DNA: TGTGCCAGCAGTGAGGGGACTAGCGGGGGGGCCTACAATGAGCAGTTCTTC.

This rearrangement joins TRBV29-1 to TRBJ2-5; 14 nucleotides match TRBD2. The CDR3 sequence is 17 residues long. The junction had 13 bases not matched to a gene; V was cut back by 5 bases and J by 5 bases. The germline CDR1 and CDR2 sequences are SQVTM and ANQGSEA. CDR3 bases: TGCAGCGTTACCAAGGGACTAGCGGGGGCCGTTAGGGAGACCCAGTACTTC. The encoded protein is CSVTKGLAGAVRETQYF.

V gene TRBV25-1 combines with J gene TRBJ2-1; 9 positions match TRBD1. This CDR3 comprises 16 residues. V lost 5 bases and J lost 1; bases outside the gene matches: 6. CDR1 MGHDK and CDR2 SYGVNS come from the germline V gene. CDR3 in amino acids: CASSSGTGRSYNEQFF. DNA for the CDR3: TGTGCCAGCAGTTCCGGGACAGGGCGTTCCTACAATGAGCAGTTCTTC.

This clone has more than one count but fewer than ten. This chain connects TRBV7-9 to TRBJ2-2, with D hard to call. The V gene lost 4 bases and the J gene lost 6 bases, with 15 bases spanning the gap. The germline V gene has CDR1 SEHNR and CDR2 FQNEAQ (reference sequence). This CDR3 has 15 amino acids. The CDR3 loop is CASSSLLGSSGELFF. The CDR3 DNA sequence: TGTGCCAGCAGCTCCCTCCTAGGATCTTCCGGGGAGCTGTTTTTT.

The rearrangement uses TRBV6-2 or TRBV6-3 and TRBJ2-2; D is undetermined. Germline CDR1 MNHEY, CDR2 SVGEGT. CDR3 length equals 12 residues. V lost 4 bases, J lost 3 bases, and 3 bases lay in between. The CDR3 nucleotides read TGTGCCAGCAGTTTCTACACCGGGGAGCTGTTTTTT. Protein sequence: CASSFYTGELFF.

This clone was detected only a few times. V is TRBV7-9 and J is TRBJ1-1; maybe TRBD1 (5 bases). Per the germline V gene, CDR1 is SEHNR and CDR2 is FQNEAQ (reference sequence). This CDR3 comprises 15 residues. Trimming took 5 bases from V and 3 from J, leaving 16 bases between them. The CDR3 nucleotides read TGTGCCAGCAGCAGCTGGGACTCCCGGGACACTGAAGCTTTCTTT. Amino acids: CASSSWDSRDTEAFF.

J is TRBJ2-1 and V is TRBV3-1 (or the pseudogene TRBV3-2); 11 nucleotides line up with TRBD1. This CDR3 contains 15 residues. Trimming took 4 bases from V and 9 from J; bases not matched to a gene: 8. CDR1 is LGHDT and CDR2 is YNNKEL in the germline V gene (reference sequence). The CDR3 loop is CASSLGQGAGTEQFF. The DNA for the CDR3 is TGTGCCAGCAGCCTTGGACAGGGGGCTGGTACTGAGCAGTTCTTC.

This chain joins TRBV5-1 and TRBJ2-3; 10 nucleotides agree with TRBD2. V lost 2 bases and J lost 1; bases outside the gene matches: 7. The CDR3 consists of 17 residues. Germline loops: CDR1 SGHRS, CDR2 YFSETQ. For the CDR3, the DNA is TGCGCCAGCAGCTTAAGTCCCAGCGGGGGGGGCACAGATACGCAGTATTTT. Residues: CASSLSPSGGGTDTQYF. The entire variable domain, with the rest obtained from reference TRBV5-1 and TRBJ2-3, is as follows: KAGVTQTPRYLIKTRGQQVTLSCSPISGHRSVSWYQQTPGQGLQFLFEYFSETQRNKGNFPGRFSGRQFSNSRSEMNVSTLELGDSALYLCASSLSPSGGGTDTQYFGPGTRLTVL.

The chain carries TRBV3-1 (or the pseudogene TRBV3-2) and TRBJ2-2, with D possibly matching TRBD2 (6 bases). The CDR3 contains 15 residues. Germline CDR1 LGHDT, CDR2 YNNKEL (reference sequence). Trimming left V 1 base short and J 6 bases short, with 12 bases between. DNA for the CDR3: TGTGCCAGCAGCCAAGTGGGGACTCATGCCGGGGAGCTGTTTTTT. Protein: CASSQVGTHAGELFF.